The T cell receptor (beta chain) described here comes from a study of T cells in tumors after PD-1 blockade. Profiling relied on immunoSEQ multiplex PCR, and the TCRdb table lists in-frame clones only, not all of them. The top ten clones hold 8.7% of a sample with tens of thousands of clones, roughly 84% of them seen once. This clone has a handful of counts. The CDR3 spans 13 residues. Germline values: CDR1 LNHNV, CDR2 YYDKDF (reference sequence). V lost 4 bases to trimming and J lost 4 bases, with 10 bases between them. Template: tumor biopsy or peripheral blood genomic DNA, roughly 616-6,500 ng per sample.

The rearrangement joins TRBV15 to TRBJ1-1; D is undetermined. Here the sequenced sample was PBMCs, taken before anti-PD-1 therapy. This clonotype was obtained from a human donor with advanced basal cell or squamous cell carcinoma (not recorded which). As DNA, the CDR3 is TGTGCCACCAGCACCTCCTCTTCCACTGAAGCTTTCTTT. Its translation: CATSTSSSTEAFF.